This T cell receptor (beta chain) is drawn from a study of cytomegalovirus exposure and HLA in healthy donors. Researchers ran the PCR with 60 Vbeta and 13 Jbeta primers. Assay: immunoSEQ multiplex PCR; the TCRdb copy retains only in-frame clones and omits some. The table has about 250,000 clones, about nine tenths seen once; the top ten hold 1.5% to 2%. This clone has a handful of counts. Material for sequencing was PBMCs. The receptor comes from a girl aged 2 to 9 in good health and CMV-seronegative.

CDR3 nucleotides: TGTGCCAGTAGCTCCGGCACAGATCCCGAATATGGCTACACCTTC. Translating gives CASSSGTDPEYGYTF. V is TRBV19 and J is TRBJ1-2; D remains unclear. V lost 6 bases and J 5 bases, leaving 19 bases between the germline ends. This CDR3 has 15 amino acids. The germline gives CDR1 LNHDA, CDR2 SQIVND (reference sequence).